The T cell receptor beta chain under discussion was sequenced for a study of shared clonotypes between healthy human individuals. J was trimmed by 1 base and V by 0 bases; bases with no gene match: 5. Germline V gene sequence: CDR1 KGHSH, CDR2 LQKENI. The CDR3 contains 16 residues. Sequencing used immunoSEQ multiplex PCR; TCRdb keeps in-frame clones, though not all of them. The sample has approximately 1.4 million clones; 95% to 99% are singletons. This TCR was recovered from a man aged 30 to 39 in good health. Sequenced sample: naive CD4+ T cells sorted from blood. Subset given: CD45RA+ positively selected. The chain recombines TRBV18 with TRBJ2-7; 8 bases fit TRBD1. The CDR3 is CASSPPGQGGSYEQYF. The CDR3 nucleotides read TGTGCCAGCTCACCACCAGGACAGGGCGGATCCTACGAGCAGTACTTC. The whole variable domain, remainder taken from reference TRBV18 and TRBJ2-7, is NAGVMQNPRHLVRRRGQEARLRCSPMKGHSHVYWYRQLPEEGLKFMVYLQKENIIDESGMPKERFSAEFPKEGPSILRIQQVVRGDSAAYFCASSPPGQGGSYEQYFGPGTRLTVT.